This T cell receptor beta chain was observed in a study of shared clonotypes between healthy human individuals. At deep level, the assay was performed. The authors sequenced unsorted PBMC DNA on ten immunoSEQ deep assay plates. Original processing methods: ImmunoSEQ only sent back junction sequences with no quality scores, so filtering was done differently. Profiling relied on immunoSEQ multiplex PCR, and the TCRdb table lists in-frame clones only, not all of them. Clone size and V and J calls were adopted from that table, with D and trimming inferred from the DNA. The top ten hold 9.5% to 15% of the sample, which has 470,000 or so clones, approximately 84% seen once. All donors were healthy HIV-negative adults lacking recent acute infections or vaccinations. The sequencing sample was made of PBMCs. This receptor was taken from a middle-aged woman in good health. Some clones in this sample may be carry-over from other donors' samples.

DNA for the CDR3: TGCGCCAGCAGCCCGGGTGCTAGCTCGGAAAACATTCAGTACTTC. It specifies CASSPGASSENIQYF. The chain carries TRBV5-1 and TRBJ2-4; maybe TRBD2 (5 bases). Between the trimmed V and J ends, which lost 4 bases and 5 bases, there was a span of 16 bases. Germline V gene lookup returns CDR1 SGHRS and CDR2 YFSETQ. The CDR3 is 15 amino acids.